The sequence of this TCR beta chain was determined in a study of blood T cell repertoires in COVID-19. Germline CDR1 reads SGHTA; CDR2 reads FQGTGA. The CDR3 covers 16 residues. Generated by immunoSEQ multiplex PCR, the TCRdb table keeps only in-frame clones and is missing some. The sample has about 400,000 clones; around 87% are singletons. The sample taken for sequencing was peripheral blood. This rearrangement joins TRBV7-3 to TRBJ1-5; 10 bases fit TRBD1. The TCR comes from a human donor in a cohort sampled during active COVID-19. Here the CDR3 reads CGRETGGKTNNQPQHF. DNA for the CDR3: TGTGGAAGAGAGACAGGGGGCAAGACTAACAATCAGCCCCAGCATTTT.